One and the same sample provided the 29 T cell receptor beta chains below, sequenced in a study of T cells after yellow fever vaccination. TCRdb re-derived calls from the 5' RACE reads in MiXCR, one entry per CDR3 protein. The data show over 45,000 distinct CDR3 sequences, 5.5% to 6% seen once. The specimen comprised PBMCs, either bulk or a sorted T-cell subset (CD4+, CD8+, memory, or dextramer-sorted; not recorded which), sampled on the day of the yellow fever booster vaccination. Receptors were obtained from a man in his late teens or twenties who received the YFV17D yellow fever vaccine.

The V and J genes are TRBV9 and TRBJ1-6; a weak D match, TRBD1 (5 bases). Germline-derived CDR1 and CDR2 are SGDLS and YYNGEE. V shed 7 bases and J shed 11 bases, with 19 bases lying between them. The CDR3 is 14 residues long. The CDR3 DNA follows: TGTGCCAGCTCAAGCGGGACTCGGGGTCCACCCCTCCACTTT. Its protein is CASSSGTRGPPLHF.

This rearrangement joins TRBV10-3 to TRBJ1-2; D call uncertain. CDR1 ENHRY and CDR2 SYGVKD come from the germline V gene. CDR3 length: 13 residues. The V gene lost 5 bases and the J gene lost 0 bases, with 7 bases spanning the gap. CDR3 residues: CAISIRANYGYTF. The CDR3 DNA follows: TGTGCCATCAGTATTAGAGCTAACTATGGCTACACCTTC.

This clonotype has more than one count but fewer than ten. The CDR3 region is CASSDSYYGYTF. CDR3 nucleotide sequence: TGTGCCAGTTCGGACAGCTACTATGGCTACACCTTC. V usage is TRBV19 and J usage is TRBJ1-2; D may be TRBD1 (6 bases). There are 12 residues in the CDR3. Germline loops: CDR1 LNHDA, CDR2 SQIVND (reference sequence). V lost 8 bases to trimming and J lost 3 bases, with 10 bases between them.

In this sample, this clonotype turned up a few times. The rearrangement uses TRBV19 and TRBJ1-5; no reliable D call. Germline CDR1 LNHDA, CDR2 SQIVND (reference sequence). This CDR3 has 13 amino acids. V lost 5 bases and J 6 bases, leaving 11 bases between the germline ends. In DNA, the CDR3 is TGTGCCAGTAGTGAAGGGCGAGGTCAGCCCCAGCATTTT. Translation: CASSEGRGQPQHF.

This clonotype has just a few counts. This CDR3 is CSARDRVSGGSYEQYV. The CDR3 nucleotides are TGCAGTGCTAGAGACAGAGTCAGCGGGGGATCCTACGAGCAGTACGTC. This chain uses TRBV20-1 with TRBJ2-7; the match to TRBD2 covers 8 bases. The CDR3 consists of 16 residues. Germline V gene lookup returns CDR1 DFQATT and CDR2 SNEGSKA (reference sequence). Losses at the gene ends were 0 bases for V and 1 base for J; bases not matched to a gene: 8.

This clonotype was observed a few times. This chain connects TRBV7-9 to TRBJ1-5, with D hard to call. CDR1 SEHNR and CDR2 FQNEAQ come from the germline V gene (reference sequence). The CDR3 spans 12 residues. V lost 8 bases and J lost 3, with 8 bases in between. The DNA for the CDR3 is TGTGCCAGCGGTAGGGACAATCAGCCCCAGCATTTT. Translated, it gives CASGRDNQPQHF.

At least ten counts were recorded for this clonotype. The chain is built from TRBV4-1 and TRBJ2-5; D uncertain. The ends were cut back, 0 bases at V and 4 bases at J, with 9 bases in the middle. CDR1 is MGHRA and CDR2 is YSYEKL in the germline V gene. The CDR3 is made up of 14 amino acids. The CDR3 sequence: CASSQEYIGETQYF. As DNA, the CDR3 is TGCGCCAGCAGCCAAGAGTATATCGGAGAGACCCAGTACTTC.

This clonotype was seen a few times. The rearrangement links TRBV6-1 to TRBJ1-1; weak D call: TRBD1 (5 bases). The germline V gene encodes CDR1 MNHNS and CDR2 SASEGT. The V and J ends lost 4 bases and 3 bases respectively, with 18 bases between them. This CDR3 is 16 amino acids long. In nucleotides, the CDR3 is TGTGCCAGCAGTGGGGGGGTTTACGGGTTGGACACTGAAGCTTTCTTT. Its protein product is CASSGGVYGLDTEAFF.

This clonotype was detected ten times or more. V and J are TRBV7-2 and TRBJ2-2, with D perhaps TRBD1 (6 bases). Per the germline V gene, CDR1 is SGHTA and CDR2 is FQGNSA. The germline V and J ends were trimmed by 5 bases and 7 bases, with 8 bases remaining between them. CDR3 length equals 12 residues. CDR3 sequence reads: CASSVTGGELFF. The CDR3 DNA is TGTGCCAGCAGCGTGACAGGCGGGGAGCTGTTTTTT.

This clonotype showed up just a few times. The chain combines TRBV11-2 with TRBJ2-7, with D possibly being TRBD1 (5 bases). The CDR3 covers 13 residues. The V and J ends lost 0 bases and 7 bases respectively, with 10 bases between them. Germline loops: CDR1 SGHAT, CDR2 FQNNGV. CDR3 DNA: TGTGCCAGCAGCTTAGAGTGGACACGGGAGCAGTACGTC. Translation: CASSLEWTREQYV.

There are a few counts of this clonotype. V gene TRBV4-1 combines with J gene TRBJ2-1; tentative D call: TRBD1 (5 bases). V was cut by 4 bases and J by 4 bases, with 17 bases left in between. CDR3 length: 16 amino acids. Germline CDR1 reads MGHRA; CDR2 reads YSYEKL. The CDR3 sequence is CASSPEDNLDYNEQFF. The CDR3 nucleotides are TGCGCCAGCAGCCCAGAGGACAATCTTGATTACAATGAGCAGTTCTTC.

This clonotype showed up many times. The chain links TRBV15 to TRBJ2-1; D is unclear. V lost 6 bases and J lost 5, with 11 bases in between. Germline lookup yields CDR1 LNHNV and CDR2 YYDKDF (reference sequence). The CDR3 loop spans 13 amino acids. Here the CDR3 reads CATRQTSHNEQFF. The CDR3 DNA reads TGTGCCACCAGACAAACTTCCCACAATGAGCAGTTCTTC.

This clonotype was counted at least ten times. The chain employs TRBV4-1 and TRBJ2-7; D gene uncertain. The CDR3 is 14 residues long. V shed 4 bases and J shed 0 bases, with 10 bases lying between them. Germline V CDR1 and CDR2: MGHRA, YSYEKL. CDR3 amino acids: CASSPSGSSYEQYF. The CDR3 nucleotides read TGCGCCAGCAGCCCTTCGGGTAGCTCCTACGAGCAGTACTTC.

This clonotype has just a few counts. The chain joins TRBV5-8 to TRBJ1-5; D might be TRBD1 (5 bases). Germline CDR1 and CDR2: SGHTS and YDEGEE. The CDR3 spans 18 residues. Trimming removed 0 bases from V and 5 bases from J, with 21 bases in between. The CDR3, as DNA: TGTGCCAGCAGCTTGGACGGAGTCGGGGGATTCGAGCATCAGCCCCAGCATTTT. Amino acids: CASSLDGVGGFEHQPQHF. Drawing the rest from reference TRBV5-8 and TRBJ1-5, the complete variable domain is EAGVTQSPTHLIKTRGQQATLRCSPISGHTSVYWYQQALGLGLQFLLWYDEGEERNRGNFPPRFSGRQFPNYSSELNVNALELEDSALYLCASSLDGVGGFEHQPQHFGDGTRLSIL.

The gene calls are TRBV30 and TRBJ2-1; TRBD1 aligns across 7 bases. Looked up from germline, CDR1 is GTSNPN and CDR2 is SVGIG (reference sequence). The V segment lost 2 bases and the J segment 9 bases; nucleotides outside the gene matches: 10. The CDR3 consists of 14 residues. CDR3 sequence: CAWSLSYRGGEQFF. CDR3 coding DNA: TGTGCCTGGAGTCTAAGCTACAGGGGCGGTGAGCAGTTCTTC.

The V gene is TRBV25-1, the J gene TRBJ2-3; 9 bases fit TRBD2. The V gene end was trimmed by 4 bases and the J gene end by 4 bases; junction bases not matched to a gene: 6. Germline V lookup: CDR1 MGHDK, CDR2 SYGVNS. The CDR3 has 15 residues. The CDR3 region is CASSAEAGGADTQYF. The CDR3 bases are TGTGCCAGCAGTGCAGAAGCGGGGGGCGCAGATACGCAGTATTTT.

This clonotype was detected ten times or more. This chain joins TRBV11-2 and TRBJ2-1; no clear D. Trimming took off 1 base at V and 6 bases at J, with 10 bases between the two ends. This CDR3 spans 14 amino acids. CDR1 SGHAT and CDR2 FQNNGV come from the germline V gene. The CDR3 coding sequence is TGTGCCAGCAGCTTAGGTCGCAGGACCAATGAGCAGTTCTTC. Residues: CASSLGRRTNEQFF.

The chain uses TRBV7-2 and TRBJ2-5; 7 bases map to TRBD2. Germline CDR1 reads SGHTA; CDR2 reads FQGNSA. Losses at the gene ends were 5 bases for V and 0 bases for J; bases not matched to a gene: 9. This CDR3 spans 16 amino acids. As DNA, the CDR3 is TGTGCCAGCAGCCCCGGACTAGTACCGTACCAAGAGACCCAGTACTTC. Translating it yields CASSPGLVPYQETQYF.

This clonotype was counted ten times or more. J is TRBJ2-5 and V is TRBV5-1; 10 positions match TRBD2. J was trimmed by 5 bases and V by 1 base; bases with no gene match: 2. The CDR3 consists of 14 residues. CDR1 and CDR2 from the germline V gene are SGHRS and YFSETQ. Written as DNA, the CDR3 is TGCGCCAGCAGCTTGACTAGCGGGGCGGAGACCCAGTACTTC. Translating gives CASSLTSGAETQYF.

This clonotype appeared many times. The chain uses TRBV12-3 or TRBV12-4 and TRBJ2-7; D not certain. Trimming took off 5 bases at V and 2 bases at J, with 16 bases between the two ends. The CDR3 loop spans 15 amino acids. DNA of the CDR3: TGTGCCAGCAGTCCTGACTCCGTCGTCCCCTACGAGCAGTACTTC. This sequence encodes CASSPDSVVPYEQYF.

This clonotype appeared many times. In DNA, the CDR3 is TGTGCCAGCAGTTCTCCGATCGGGACCCCCGAGGGCGAGACCCAGTACTTC. Its protein product is CASSSPIGTPEGETQYF. V gene TRBV12-3 or TRBV12-4 combines with J gene TRBJ2-5, with D possibly called TRBD1 or TRBD2 (5 bases each). The CDR3 runs 17 residues. Deletions cut 4 bases from V and 5 bases from J, with 23 bases between.

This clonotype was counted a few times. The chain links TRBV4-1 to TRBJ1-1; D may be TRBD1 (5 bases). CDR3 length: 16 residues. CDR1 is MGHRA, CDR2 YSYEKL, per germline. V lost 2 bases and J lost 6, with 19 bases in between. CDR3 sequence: CASSQLLRGNFAEAFF. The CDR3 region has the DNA TGCGCCAGCAGCCAATTATTACGGGGGAATTTCGCTGAAGCTTTCTTT.

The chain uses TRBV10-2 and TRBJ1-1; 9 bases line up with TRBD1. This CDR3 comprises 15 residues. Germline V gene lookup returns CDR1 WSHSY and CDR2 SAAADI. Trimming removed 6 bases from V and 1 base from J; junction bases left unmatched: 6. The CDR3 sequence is CASRPWTGENTEAFF. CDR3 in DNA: TGCGCCAGCAGACCCTGGACAGGGGAGAACACTGAAGCTTTCTTT.

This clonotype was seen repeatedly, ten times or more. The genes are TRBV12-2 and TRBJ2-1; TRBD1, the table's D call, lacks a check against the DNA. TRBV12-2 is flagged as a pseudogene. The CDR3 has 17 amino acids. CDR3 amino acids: CASRLARSQGGVNEQFF. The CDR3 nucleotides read TGTGCAAGTCGCTTAGCGCGGTCACAGGGGGGGGTCAATGAGCAGTTCTTC.

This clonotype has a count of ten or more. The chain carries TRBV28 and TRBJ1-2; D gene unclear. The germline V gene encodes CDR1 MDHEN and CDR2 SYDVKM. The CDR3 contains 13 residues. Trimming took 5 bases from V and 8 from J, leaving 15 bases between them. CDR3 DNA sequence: TGTGCCAGCAGTCGGACTCCATCGGCAGGCTACACCTTC. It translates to CASSRTPSAGYTF.

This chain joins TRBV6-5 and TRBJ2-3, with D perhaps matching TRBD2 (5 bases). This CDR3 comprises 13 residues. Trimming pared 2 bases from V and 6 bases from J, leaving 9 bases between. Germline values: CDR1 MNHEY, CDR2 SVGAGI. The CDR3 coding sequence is TGTGCCAGCAGTTACGGACTTGGGGATACGCAGTATTTT. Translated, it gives CASSYGLGDTQYF.

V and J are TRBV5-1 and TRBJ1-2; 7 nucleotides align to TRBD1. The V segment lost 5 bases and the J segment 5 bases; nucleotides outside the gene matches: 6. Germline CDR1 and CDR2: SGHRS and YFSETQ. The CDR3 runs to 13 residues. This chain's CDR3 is CASSPGQEYGYTF. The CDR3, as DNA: TGCGCCAGCAGTCCAGGACAGGAGTATGGCTACACCTTC. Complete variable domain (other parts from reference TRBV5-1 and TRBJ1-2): KAGVTQTPRYLIKTRGQQVTLSCSPISGHRSVSWYQQTPGQGLQFLFEYFSETQRNKGNFPGRFSGRQFSNSRSEMNVSTLELGDSALYLCASSPGQEYGYTFGSGTRLTVV.

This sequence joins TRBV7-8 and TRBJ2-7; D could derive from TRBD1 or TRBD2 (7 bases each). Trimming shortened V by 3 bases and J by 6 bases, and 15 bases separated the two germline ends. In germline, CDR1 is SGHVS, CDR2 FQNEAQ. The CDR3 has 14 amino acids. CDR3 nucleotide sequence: TGTGCCAGCAGCTTGGTGACAGGGAGGGCCGAGCAGTACGTC. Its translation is CASSLVTGRAEQYV.

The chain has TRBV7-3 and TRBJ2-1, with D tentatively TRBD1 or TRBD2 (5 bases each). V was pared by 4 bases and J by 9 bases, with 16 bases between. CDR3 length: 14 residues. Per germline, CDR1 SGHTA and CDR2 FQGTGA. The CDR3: CASSSGASPSEQFF. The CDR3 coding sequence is TGTGCCAGCAGCTCCGGGGCGAGCCCCAGTGAGCAGTTCTTC.